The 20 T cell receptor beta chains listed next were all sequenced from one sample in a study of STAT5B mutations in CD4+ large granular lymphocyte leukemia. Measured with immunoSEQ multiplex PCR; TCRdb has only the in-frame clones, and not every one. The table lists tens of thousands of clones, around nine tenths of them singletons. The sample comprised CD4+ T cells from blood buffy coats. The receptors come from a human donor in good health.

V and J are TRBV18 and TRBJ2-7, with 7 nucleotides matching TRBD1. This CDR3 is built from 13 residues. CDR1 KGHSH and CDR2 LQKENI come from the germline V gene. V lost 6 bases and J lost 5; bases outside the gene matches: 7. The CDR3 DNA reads TGTGCCAGCTCTCCGGACAGGACCCACGAGCAGTACTTC. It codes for CASSPDRTHEQYF.

CDR3 coding DNA: TGCAGCGTTGGGGGCGTGAACACTGAAGCTTTCTTT. Translated: CSVGGVNTEAFF. V and J are TRBV29-1 and TRBJ1-1, with D perhaps matching TRBD1 (5 bases). V lost 4 bases and J 0 bases, leaving 6 bases between the germline ends. The CDR3 runs to 12 residues. Germline CDR1 and CDR2: SQVTM and ANQGSEA.

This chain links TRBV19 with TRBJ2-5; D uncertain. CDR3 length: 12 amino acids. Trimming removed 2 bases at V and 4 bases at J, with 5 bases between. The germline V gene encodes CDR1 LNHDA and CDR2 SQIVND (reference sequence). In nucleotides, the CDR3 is TGTGCCAGTAGTATAAAGGGAGAGACCCAGTACTTC. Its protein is CASSIKGETQYF.

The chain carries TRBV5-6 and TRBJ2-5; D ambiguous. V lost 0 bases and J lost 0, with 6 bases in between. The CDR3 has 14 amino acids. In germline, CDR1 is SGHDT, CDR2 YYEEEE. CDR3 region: CASSLGPDQETQYF. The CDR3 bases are TGTGCCAGCAGCTTGGGACCTGACCAAGAGACCCAGTACTTC. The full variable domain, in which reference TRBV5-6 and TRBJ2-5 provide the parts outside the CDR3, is DAGVTQSPTHLIKTRGQQVTLRCSPKSGHDTVSWYQQALGQGPQFIFQYYEEEERQRGNFPDRFSGHQFPNYSSELNVNALLLGDSALYLCASSLGPDQETQYFGPGTRLLVL.

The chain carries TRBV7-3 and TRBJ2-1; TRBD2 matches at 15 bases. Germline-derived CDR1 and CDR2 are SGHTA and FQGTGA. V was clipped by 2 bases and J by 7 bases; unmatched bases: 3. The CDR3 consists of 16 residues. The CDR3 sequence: CASSLAGTSGRNEQFF. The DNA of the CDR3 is TGTGCCAGCAGCTTAGCCGGGACTAGCGGGAGGAATGAGCAGTTCTTC.

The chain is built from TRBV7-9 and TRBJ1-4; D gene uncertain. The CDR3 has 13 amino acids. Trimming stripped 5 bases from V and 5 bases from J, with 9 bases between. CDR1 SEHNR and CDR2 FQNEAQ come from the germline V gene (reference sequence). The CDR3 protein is CASSPHENEKLFF. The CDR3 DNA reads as TGTGCCAGCAGCCCACATGAGAATGAAAAACTGTTTTTT.

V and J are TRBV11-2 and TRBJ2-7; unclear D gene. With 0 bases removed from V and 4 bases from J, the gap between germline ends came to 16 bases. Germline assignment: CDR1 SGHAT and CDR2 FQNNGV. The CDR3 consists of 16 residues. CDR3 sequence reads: CASSLDGLVAPYEQYF. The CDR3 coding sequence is TGTGCCAGCAGCTTAGACGGGCTAGTCGCCCCATACGAGCAGTACTTC.

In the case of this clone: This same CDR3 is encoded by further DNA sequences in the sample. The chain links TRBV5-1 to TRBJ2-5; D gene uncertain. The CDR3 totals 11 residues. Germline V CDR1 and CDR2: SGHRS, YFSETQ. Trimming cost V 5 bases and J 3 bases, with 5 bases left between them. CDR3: CASSYKETQYF. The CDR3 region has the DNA TGCGCCAGCAGTTATAAAGAGACCCAGTACTTC.

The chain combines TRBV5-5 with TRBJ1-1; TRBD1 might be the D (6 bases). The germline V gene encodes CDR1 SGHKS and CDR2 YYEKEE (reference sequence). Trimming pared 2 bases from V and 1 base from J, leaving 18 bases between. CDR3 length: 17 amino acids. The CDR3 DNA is TGTGCCAGCAGCTTCCCGGGACAATCTCTGGCGAACACTGAAGCTTTCTTT. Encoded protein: CASSFPGQSLANTEAFF.

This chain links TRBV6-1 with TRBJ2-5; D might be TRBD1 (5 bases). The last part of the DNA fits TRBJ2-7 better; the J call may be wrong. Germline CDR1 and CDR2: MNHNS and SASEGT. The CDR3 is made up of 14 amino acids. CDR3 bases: TGTGCCAGCACCCTAAGGGGCGGAACCTACGAGCAGTACTTC. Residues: CASTLRGGTYEQYF.

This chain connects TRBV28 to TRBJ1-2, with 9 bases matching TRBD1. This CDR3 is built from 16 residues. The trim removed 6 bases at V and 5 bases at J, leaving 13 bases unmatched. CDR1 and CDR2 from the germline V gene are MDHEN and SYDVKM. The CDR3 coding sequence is TGTGCCAGCAGGCGCCAGGGACAGGGAACGGGATATGGCTACACCTTC. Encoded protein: CASRRQGQGTGYGYTF.

The CDR3 sequence: CASSLEVYSGNTIYF. CDR3 nucleotide sequence: TGTGCCAGCAGCTTAGAGGTGTATTCTGGAAACACCATATATTTT. The V and J genes are TRBV7-2 and TRBJ1-3; D remains ambiguous. Trimming removed 1 base at V and 1 base at J, with 8 bases between. Germline values: CDR1 SGHTA, CDR2 FQGNSA. This CDR3 is built from 15 residues.

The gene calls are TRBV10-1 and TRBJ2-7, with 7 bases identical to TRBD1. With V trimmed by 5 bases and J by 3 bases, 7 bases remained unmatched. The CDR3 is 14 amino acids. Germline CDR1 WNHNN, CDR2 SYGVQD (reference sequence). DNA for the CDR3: TGCGCCAGCAGTTCGACAGGGCTCAACTACGAGCAGTACTTC. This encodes CASSSTGLNYEQYF.

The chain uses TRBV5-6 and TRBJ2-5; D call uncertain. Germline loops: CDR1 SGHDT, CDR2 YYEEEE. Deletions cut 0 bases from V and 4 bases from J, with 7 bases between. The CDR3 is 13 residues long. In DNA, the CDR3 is TGTGCCAGCAGCTTGGAACGATCAGAGACCCAGTACTTC. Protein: CASSLERSETQYF.

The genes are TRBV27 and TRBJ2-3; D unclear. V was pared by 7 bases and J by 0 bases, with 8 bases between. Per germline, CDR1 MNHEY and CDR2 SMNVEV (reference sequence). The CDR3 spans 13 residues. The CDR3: CASKRSSTDTQYF. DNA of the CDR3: TGTGCCAGCAAGCGATCTAGCACAGATACGCAGTATTTT.

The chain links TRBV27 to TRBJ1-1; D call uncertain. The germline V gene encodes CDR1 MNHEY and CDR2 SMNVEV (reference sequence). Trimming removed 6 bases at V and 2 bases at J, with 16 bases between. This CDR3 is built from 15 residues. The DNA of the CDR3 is TGTGCCAGCAGGGCCGCATACCCTCGAAACACTGAAGCTTTCTTT. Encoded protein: CASRAAYPRNTEAFF.

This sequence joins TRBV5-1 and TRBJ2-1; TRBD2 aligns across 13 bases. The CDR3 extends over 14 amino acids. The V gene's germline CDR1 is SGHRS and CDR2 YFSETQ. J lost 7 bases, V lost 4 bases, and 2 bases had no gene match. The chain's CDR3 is CASSVGLAGNEQFF. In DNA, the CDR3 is TGCGCCAGCAGCGTGGGACTAGCGGGGAATGAGCAGTTCTTC.

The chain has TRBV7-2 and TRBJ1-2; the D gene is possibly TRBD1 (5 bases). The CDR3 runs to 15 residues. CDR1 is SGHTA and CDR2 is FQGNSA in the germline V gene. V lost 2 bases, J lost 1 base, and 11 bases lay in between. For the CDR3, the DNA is TGTGCCAGCAGCTTATGGGAGGGGATTAACTATGGCTACACCTTC. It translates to CASSLWEGINYGYTF.

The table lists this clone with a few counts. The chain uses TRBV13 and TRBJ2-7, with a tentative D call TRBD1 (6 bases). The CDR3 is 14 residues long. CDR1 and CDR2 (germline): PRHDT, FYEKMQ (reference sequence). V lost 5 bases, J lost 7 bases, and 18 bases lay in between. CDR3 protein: CASSSPGRGGEQYF. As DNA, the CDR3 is TGTGCCAGCAGCAGCCCGGGCAGGGGTGGGGAGCAGTACTTC.

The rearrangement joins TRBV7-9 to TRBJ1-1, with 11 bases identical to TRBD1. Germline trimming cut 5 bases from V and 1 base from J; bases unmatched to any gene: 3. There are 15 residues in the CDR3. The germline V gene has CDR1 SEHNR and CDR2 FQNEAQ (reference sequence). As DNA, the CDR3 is TGTGCCAGCAGCAAAGGGACAGGGGGGAACACTGAAGCTTTCTTT. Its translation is CASSKGTGGNTEAFF.